This TCR beta chain came from a study of shared clonotypes between healthy human individuals. V lost 6 bases and J lost 4, with 13 bases in between. Germline values: CDR1 MDHEN, CDR2 SYDVKM. The CDR3 extends over 13 amino acids. CD45RO-negative, CCR7-selected cells formed the naive CD8 fraction, which excluded terminally differentiated effector memory CD45RA+ cells. The protocol was immunoSEQ multiplex PCR, while the TCRdb copy is restricted to in-frame clones and leaves out a portion. The profile shows about 2,200,000 clones, 93% of them singletons. The sequencing sample was made of naive CD8+ T cells from PBMCs. The rearrangement uses TRBV28 and TRBJ2-7; D not certain. The clonotype was recovered from a man younger than 30 in good health. Some clones in this sample may be carry-over from other donors' samples. The CDR3 coding sequence is TGTGCCAGCAGCCCCCTTTTCGGTTACGAGCAGTACTTC. It is translated as CASSPLFGYEQYF.